This section outlines one T cell receptor beta chain sequence together with its context. The antigen remains undetermined. These donors were members of the roughly 120-subject validation cohort, a group separate from the approximately 640-subject first cohort. This sample is drawn from a study of cytomegalovirus exposure and HLA in healthy donors. Whole-study findings and limits: Some TCR beta chains (around 160 of them) were listed as cytomegalovirus-associated. The tendency of first-cohort TCR clusters to co-occur in the 120 or so validation repertoires emerged from a later analysis.

The table came from immunoSEQ multiplex PCR; TCRdb's copy has only in-frame clones and leaves some out. This sample has approximately 270,000 clones; 80% to 90% occur once, and the top ten carry less than 1.2%. Looked up from germline, CDR1 is MGHDK and CDR2 is SYGVNS. V dropped 8 bases and J dropped 1; count of bases not matched to a gene: 5. This CDR3 has 15 residues. The sequence was collected from a woman aged 18 to 35 in good health and CMV-seronegative. V and J are TRBV25-1 and TRBJ2-3; TRBD1 aligns across 11 bases. Sequenced material: PBMCs. CDR3 amino acids: CASSRDRGGTDTQYF. CDR3 DNA: TGTGCCAGCTCGAGGGACAGGGGGGGCACAGATACGCAGTATTTT.